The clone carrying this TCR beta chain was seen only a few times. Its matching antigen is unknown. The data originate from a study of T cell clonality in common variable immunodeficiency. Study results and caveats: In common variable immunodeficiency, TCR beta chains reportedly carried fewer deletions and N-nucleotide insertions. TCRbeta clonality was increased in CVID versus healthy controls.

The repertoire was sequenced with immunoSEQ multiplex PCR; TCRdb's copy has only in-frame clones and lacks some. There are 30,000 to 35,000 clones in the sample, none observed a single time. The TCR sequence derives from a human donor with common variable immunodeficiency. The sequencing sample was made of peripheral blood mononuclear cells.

The sequenced CDR3 bases are TGTGCCAGTAGTATGGGGGACAGGGCAGGCACCGGGGAG. Its protein product is CASSMGDRAGTGE. The entire CDR3 sequence reads CASSMGDRAGTGELFF. The rearrangement uses TRBV19 and TRBJ2-2; 9 nucleotides match TRBD1. Read sequence stops 3 residues before the CDR3 end, and the germline J gene provides the missing end. CDR3 length equals 16 residues. Germline CDR1 LNHDA, CDR2 SQIVND (reference sequence). The J segment lost 4 bases and the V segment lost 3 bases, leaving 6 bases of the junction unmatched. Together with reference TRBV19 and TRBJ2-2, the CDR3 gives the full variable domain: DGGITQSPKYLFRKEGQNVTLSCEQNLNHDAMYWYRQDPGQGLRLIYYSQIVNDFQKGDIAEGYSVSREKKESFPLTVTSAQKNPTAFYLCASSMGDRAGTGELFFGEGSRLTVL.